Shown below are 17 T cell receptor beta chains from a single sample sequenced in a study of T cells in Graves' hyperthyroidism and ophthalmopathy. Researchers amplified the TCR beta CDR3 regions from RNA transcripts. Using the HTBI primer set, a first-round RT-PCR was run on the TCR CDR3. TCRdb called the multiplex PCR reads again in MiXCR, with one record for every CDR3 protein. The sample carries under 350,000 distinct CDR3 sequences, over 15% recorded once. The sequenced material came from blood. Source of these receptors: an older woman with Graves' ophthalmopathy.

This clonotype was counted a few times. The chain employs TRBV5-1 and TRBJ1-1; possibly TRBD1 for D (5 bases). V lost 3 bases to trimming and J lost 9 bases, with 18 bases between them. CDR3 length: 14 amino acids. The germline CDR1 and CDR2 sequences are SGHRS and YFSETQ. The CDR3 spells CASSSGWGGSQAFF. The CDR3 region has the DNA TGCGCCAGCAGCTCGGGGTGGGGGGGGTCTCAAGCTTTCTTT. Full variable domain (rest looked up from reference TRBV5-1 and TRBJ1-1): KAGVTQTPRYLIKTRGQQVTLSCSPISGHRSVSWYQQTPGQGLQFLFEYFSETQRNKGNFPGRFSGRQFSNSRSEMNVSTLELGDSALYLCASSSGWGGSQAFFGQGTRLTVV.

The sample holds a few counts of this clonotype. The CDR3: CASSLVGFSNQPQHF. For the CDR3, the DNA is TGTGCCAGCAGCTTAGTCGGTTTCAGCAATCAGCCCCAGCATTTT. This rearrangement joins TRBV7-2 to TRBJ1-5; D unclear. The CDR3 is 15 residues long. Trimming left V 1 base short and J 1 base short, with 8 bases between. Germline V gene sequence: CDR1 SGHTA, CDR2 FQGNSA. Drawing the rest from reference TRBV7-2 and TRBJ1-5, the complete variable domain is GAGVSQSPSNKVTEKGKDVELRCDPISGHTALYWYRQSLGQGLEFLIYFQGNSAPDKSGLPSDRFSAERTGGSVSTLTIQRTQQEDSAVYLCASSLVGFSNQPQHFGDGTRLSIL.

This clonotype has a handful of counts. CDR3 loop: CAPTARRETQYF. The CDR3 nucleotides are TGTGCTCCAACTGCTAGGCGAGAGACCCAGTACTTC. The chain employs TRBV19 and TRBJ2-5; D gene uncertain. The CDR3 sequence is 12 residues long. Germline V gene data show CDR1 as LNHDA and CDR2 as SQIVND (reference sequence).

This clonotype was counted a few times. The chain has TRBV7-9 and TRBJ2-6; tentative D call: TRBD2 (6 bases). The CDR3 is 15 amino acids. V was cut by 5 bases and J by 2 bases, with 10 bases left in between. The V gene's germline CDR1 is SEHNR and CDR2 FQNEAQ (reference sequence). In DNA form, the CDR3 reads TGTGCCAGCAGCCGGCCGGGGGCTGGGGCCAACGTCCTGACTTTC. This translates into CASSRPGAGANVLTF.

This clonotype has just a few counts. The V call is TRBV19, the J call TRBJ2-7; 12 bases fit TRBD2. The CDR3 covers 16 residues. V lost 5 bases, J lost 4 bases, and 9 bases stayed unmatched. CDR1 and CDR2 from the germline V gene are LNHDA and SQIVND (reference sequence). The CDR3 loop reads CASSPSRTSGNYEQYF. As DNA, the CDR3 is TGTGCCAGTAGTCCATCTCGGACTAGCGGGAATTACGAGCAGTACTTC.

This chain joins TRBV13 and TRBJ2-1; maybe TRBD2 (5 bases). Germline V gives CDR1 PRHDT, CDR2 FYEKMQ (reference sequence). Deletions cut 4 bases from V and 9 bases from J, with 13 bases between. The CDR3 spans 13 residues. The DNA of the CDR3 is TGTGCCAGCAGCTCGGAGGCAGTATCTGAGCAGTTCTTC. This gives the protein CASSSEAVSEQFF.

This clonotype was picked up many times. This chain connects TRBV6-2 or TRBV6-3 to TRBJ1-1; possibly TRBD1 for D (5 bases). This CDR3 comprises 16 residues. The ends were cut back, 6 bases at V and 0 bases at J, with 17 bases in the middle. Germline V CDR1 and CDR2: MNHEY, SVGEGT. CDR3 nucleotides: TGTGCCAGCAGGCGGACCGGGACGGAGATGAACACTGAAGCTTTCTTT. Residues: CASRRTGTEMNTEAFF.

This clonotype was counted at least ten times. The rearrangement uses TRBV5-8 and TRBJ1-5, with 7 bases identical to TRBD1. V lost 0 bases, J lost 4 bases, and 4 bases stayed unmatched. CDR3 length: 15 amino acids. Germline V gene lookup returns CDR1 SGHTS and CDR2 YDEGEE. The CDR3 protein is CASSLAWDRNQPQHF. Written as DNA, the CDR3 is TGTGCCAGCAGCTTGGCCTGGGACAGAAATCAGCCCCAGCATTTT.

This clonotype was detected ten times or more. The CDR3 reads CASSELDRGYGYTF. CDR3 DNA: TGTGCCAGCAGCGAATTGGACAGAGGATATGGCTACACCTTC. The genes are TRBV9 and TRBJ1-2, with D possibly TRBD1 on 6 matching bases. The CDR3 spans 14 residues. Germline CDR1 is SGDLS and CDR2 is YYNGEE. Trimming cost V 3 bases and J 5 bases, with 14 bases left between them.

This clonotype was counted ten times or more. V and J are TRBV10-3 and TRBJ1-4; D is undetermined. V lost 6 bases to trimming and J lost 7 bases, with 15 bases between them. The CDR3 loop spans 14 amino acids. From germline, CDR1 is ENHRY and CDR2 SYGVKD. The CDR3 loop is CAISGDTGGEKLFF. In DNA, the CDR3 is TGTGCCATCAGCGGAGACACTGGCGGTGAAAAACTGTTTTTT.

The rearrangement links TRBV7-6 to TRBJ1-3; D gene ambiguous. Trimming pared 0 bases from V and 0 bases from J, leaving 6 bases between. The CDR3 has 15 amino acids. Germline-derived CDR1 and CDR2 are SGHVS and FNYEAQ. CDR3 DNA: TGTGCCAGCAGCTTAGCGCTAAGCTCTGGAAACACCATATATTTT. This codes for CASSLALSSGNTIYF.

This clonotype turned up a few times. The chain is built from TRBV9 and TRBJ2-3, with a possible D match to TRBD2 (6 bases). V was trimmed by 0 bases and J by 1 base, leaving 18 bases between them. Germline V gene data show CDR1 as SGDLS and CDR2 as YYNGEE. The CDR3 is 18 amino acids. The CDR3 sequence: CASSVGAWRGQRTDTQYF. DNA of the CDR3: TGTGCCAGCAGCGTAGGCGCGTGGAGGGGCCAACGCACAGATACGCAGTATTTT.

J is TRBJ1-6 and V is TRBV13; D call uncertain. Germline lookup yields CDR1 PRHDT and CDR2 FYEKMQ (reference sequence). Trimming shortened V by 5 bases and J by 8 bases, and 7 bases separated the two germline ends. CDR3 length: 12 amino acids. The CDR3 coding sequence is TGTGCCAGCAGCCTCCCTTATTCACCCCTCCACTTT. This codes for CASSLPYSPLHF.

This clonotype was detected many times. The V gene is TRBV4-1, the J gene TRBJ2-7; 9 bases fit TRBD1. Trimming took 0 bases from V and 7 from J; bases not matched to a gene: 4. Germline assignment: CDR1 MGHRA and CDR2 YSYEKL. The CDR3 has 14 amino acids. CDR3 residues: CASSQEGTGREQYF. As DNA, the CDR3 is TGCGCCAGCAGCCAAGAAGGGACAGGGAGGGAGCAGTACTTC.

This clonotype has at least ten counts. The CDR3 reads CATAMGQGDYTDTQYF. CDR3 DNA sequence: TGTGCCACCGCTATGGGACAGGGGGACTACACAGATACGCAGTATTTT. The chain employs TRBV10-3 and TRBJ2-3, with 11 bases aligning to TRBD1. Germline-derived CDR1 and CDR2 are ENHRY and SYGVKD. The CDR3 is 16 residues long. With 10 bases clipped from V and 2 bases from J, the junction kept 11 bases outside the gene matches.

The chain links TRBV3-1 to TRBJ2-3; possible D gene TRBD1, 6 bases. V was pared by 4 bases and J by 2 bases, with 13 bases between. The germline CDR1 and CDR2 sequences are LGHDT and YNNKEL (reference sequence). There are 15 residues in the CDR3. In DNA, the CDR3 is TGTGCCAGCAGCCTCAGGGGTCAGATCACAGATACGCAGTATTTT. Its protein product is CASSLRGQITDTQYF.

This clonotype has at least ten counts. The rearrangement joins TRBV10-3 to TRBJ2-7; D unresolved. V dropped 2 bases and J dropped 2 bases, with 7 bases sitting between them. The CDR3 spans 13 residues. CDR1 ENHRY and CDR2 SYGVKD come from the germline V gene. The DNA of the CDR3 is TGTGCCATCAGTGAGGGGTCTCCCTACGAGCAGTACTTC. Its translation: CAISEGSPYEQYF.